These 5 T cell receptor beta chains came from one sample sequenced in a study of regulatory T cells in long-lasting Graves disease (dated by TCRdb to about 2021). Interpreted using the paper, the time point label stands for: persistent/refractory GD, antithyroid drugs over 5 years with positive TRAb. For both TCR sequencing and RNA sequencing, RNA was extracted from PBMCs in TRIzol. Libraries were prepared through multiplex PCR. Instrument on record: Illumina HiSeq 4000. To build TCR beta libraries, CDR3 regions were amplified by Arm-PCR using iRepertoire HTBI primers. The raw public reads went through TCRdb reprocessing: fastp at Q25, MiXCR clone calling, in-frame beta chains kept. Each entry is one CDR3 protein sequence, shown with its most common DNA and genes. Here the sample has fewer than 400,000 distinct CDR3 sequences; less than 25% occur a single time. The leading ten clones occupy less than 25% of the sample.

Material: peripheral blood mononuclear cells (PBMCs), obtained when the disease was refractory, from a patient treated with antithyroid drugs. These receptors all come from a female donor with Graves disease.

On this clonotype itself: This could be a read error, since a much larger clone is one nucleotide away. The conserved phenylalanine or tryptophan normally closing the CDR3 is absent here, so this likely arose from a read error. The chain combines TRBV3-1 with TRBJ2-7; D might be TRBD1 (7 bases). Germline V gives CDR1 LGHDT, CDR2 YNNKEL (reference sequence). This CDR3 spans 14 amino acids. V shed 1 base and J shed 5 bases, with 12 bases lying between them. CDR3 coding DNA: TGTGCCAGCAGCCAAGGACAGGGCGGGAACGAGCAGTACCTC. It translates to CASSQGQGGNEQYL.

This clonotype was found a few times. This chain uses TRBV12-3 or TRBV12-4 with TRBJ2-4; D is possibly TRBD2 (6 bases). The CDR3 has 16 residues. Trimming took 4 bases from V and 0 from J, leaving 13 bases between them. The CDR3 DNA follows: TGTGCCAGCAGTTATGGGGGGACCATAGCCAAAAACATTCAGTACTTC. Translation gives CASSYGGTIAKNIQYF.

This clonotype was counted at least ten times. The chain couples TRBV3-1 to TRBJ1-2, with D maybe TRBD1 (5 bases). Germline V CDR1 and CDR2: LGHDT, YNNKEL (reference sequence). V was trimmed by 1 base and J by 6 bases, leaving 15 bases between them. CDR3 size: 15 residues. The CDR3 DNA sequence: TGTGCCAGCAGCCAAGGATCGGCAGGGCCGGATGGCTACACCTTC. This codes for CASSQGSAGPDGYTF.

V usage is TRBV19 and J usage is TRBJ1-2; 9 bases are shared with TRBD1. This CDR3 has 13 amino acids. V was pared by 5 bases and J by 9 bases, with 7 bases of the junction left unmatched. CDR1 is LNHDA, CDR2 SQIVND, per germline (reference sequence). CDR3 nucleotide sequence: TGTGCCAGTAGTCCAAGGACAGGGGCGCGCTACACCTTC. It specifies CASSPRTGARYTF.

This clonotype was observed a handful of times. The rearrangement links TRBV6-2 or TRBV6-3 to TRBJ2-4, with 7 bases aligning to TRBD1. The CDR3 is made up of 12 amino acids. Unmatched junction bases numbered 10, after V lost 5 bases and J lost 15 bases. Germline assignment: CDR1 MNHEY and CDR2 SVGEGT. CDR3 in amino acids: CASSVGTVQLYF. Here the CDR3 DNA reads TGTGCCAGCAGTGTCGGGACAGTGCAATTGTACTTC.